Sequencing of this T cell receptor beta chain was carried out in a study of long-term antiretroviral therapy in people with HIV. Background on the study: Samples collected earliest predate the 2015 immediate-ART recommendation by about a decade.

This was the immunoSEQ v3.0 assay at survey level. Researchers set sequencing to target about 40,000-55,000 T-cell genomes per sample. The protocol was immunoSEQ multiplex PCR, while the TCRdb copy is restricted to in-frame clones and leaves out a portion. This table holds 35,000 to 40,000 clones, around 94% found once. Germline trimming cut 5 bases from V and 6 bases from J; bases unmatched to any gene: 10. CDR3 length: 15 amino acids. CDR1 and CDR2 (germline): SGHVS, FNYEAQ. This clone was counted once. What it binds is unknown. The study's findings and limits: Clones expanded before ART dominated the repertoire at all time points. Subsequent to ART, diversity was augmented yet persisted below that of transplant donor controls.

The gene calls are TRBV7-6 and TRBJ2-7, with 10 bases matching TRBD1. The material sequenced was unsorted PBMCs, taken 4.1 years after starting antiretroviral therapy. The TCR sequence derives from a woman aged 45 to 65 with HIV. CDR3 nucleotides: TGTGCCAGCAGCCCCGAGAGAGACAGGGGGCTCGAGCAGTACTTC. It is translated as CASSPERDRGLEQYF.